The 26 T cell receptor beta chains listed next were all sequenced from one sample in a study of OX40 agonist ivuxolimab in advanced cancers. The table came from immunoSEQ multiplex PCR; TCRdb's copy has only in-frame clones and leaves some out. The data show just over 40,000 clones, 70% to 90% seen once. The sequences come from CD4+ or CD8+ T cells sorted from blood, collected in a trial of the OX40 agonist ivuxolimab. These receptors were collected from an adult with an advanced solid tumor such as melanoma, head and neck, liver or kidney cancer.

The V call is TRBV11-3, the J call TRBJ1-3; no firm D call. Between the trimmed V and J ends, which lost 4 bases and 0 bases, there was a span of 16 bases. CDR1 and CDR2 (germline): SGHNT, YENEEA. CDR3 length: 17 amino acids. In nucleotides, the CDR3 is TGTGCCAGCAGCTGGTCGGGGTCCCTAAACTCTGGAAACACCATATATTTT. This translates into CASSWSGSLNSGNTIYF.

The chain joins TRBV28 to TRBJ2-5; D gene uncertain. V lost 5 bases and J 5 bases, leaving 27 bases between the germline ends. CDR1 is MDHEN, CDR2 SYDVKM, per germline. CDR3 size: 18 residues. The CDR3: CASSPVPPIGIWWETQYF. CDR3 coding DNA: TGTGCCAGCAGTCCGGTCCCCCCCATAGGGATCTGGTGGGAGACCCAGTACTTC. Full variable domain (missing parts from reference TRBV28 and TRBJ2-5): DVKVTQSSRYLVKRTGEKVFLECVQDMDHENMFWYRQDPGLGLRLIYFSYDVKMKEKGDIPEGYSVSREKKERFSLILESASTNQTSMYLCASSPVPPIGIWWETQYFGPGTRLLVL.

This chain links TRBV5-1 with TRBJ1-2; D gene unclear. The germline V and J ends were trimmed by 0 bases and 6 bases, with 9 bases remaining between them. The CDR3 spans 13 residues. Germline V gene sequence: CDR1 SGHRS, CDR2 YFSETQ. The CDR3 DNA is TGCGCCAGCAGCTTGGAACGGTCTGATGGCTACACCTTC. Amino acid sequence: CASSLERSDGYTF.

This clone has a single count. The genes are TRBV7-2 and TRBJ2-7, with D maybe TRBD2 (5 bases). The CDR3 totals 15 residues. Germline loops: CDR1 SGHTA, CDR2 FQGNSA. The V end was cut by 4 bases, the J end by 0 bases, with 13 bases between. CDR3 amino acids: CASSSWTGSSYEQYF. DNA of the CDR3: TGTGCCAGCAGCTCATGGACTGGAAGCTCCTACGAGCAGTACTTC.

This sequence joins TRBV13 and TRBJ2-2; D call uncertain. Germline lookup yields CDR1 PRHDT and CDR2 FYEKMQ (reference sequence). The CDR3 has 12 residues. V dropped 5 bases and J dropped 3 bases, with 4 bases sitting between them. The DNA of the CDR3 is TGTGCCAGCAGCCCGCACACCGGGGAGCTGTTTTTT. It encodes CASSPHTGELFF.

This chain uses TRBV30 with TRBJ2-5, with 9 bases that match TRBD2. Germline values: CDR1 GTSNPN, CDR2 SVGIG (reference sequence). Trimming took 0 bases from V and 4 from J; bases not matched to a gene: 6. This CDR3 region has 15 residues. Here the CDR3 reads CAWSVVAGVLETQYF. Written as DNA, the CDR3 is TGTGCCTGGAGTGTGGTAGCGGGAGTTTTAGAGACCCAGTACTTC.

V usage is TRBV6-5 and J usage is TRBJ2-3, with a weak D call TRBD2 (5 bases). The CDR3 runs 13 residues. Between the trimmed V and J ends, which lost 6 bases and 6 bases, there was a span of 13 bases. Germline loops: CDR1 MNHEY, CDR2 SVGAGI. The CDR3 sequence: CASSSPPGDTQYF. DNA for the CDR3: TGTGCCAGCAGCTCCCCCCCGGGGGATACGCAGTATTTT.

V and J are TRBV27 and TRBJ2-2; no clear D gene. V was shortened by 3 bases and J by 8 bases, with 10 bases between the two germline ends. The germline V gene encodes CDR1 MNHEY and CDR2 SMNVEV (reference sequence). CDR3 length: 13 residues. CDR3 amino acids: CASSFIIPGELFF. The CDR3 region has the DNA TGTGCCAGCAGTTTTATTATTCCTGGGGAGCTGTTTTTT.

The genes are TRBV27 and TRBJ2-7; perhaps TRBD1 as D (5 bases). The CDR3 is made up of 14 amino acids. V was trimmed by 1 base and J by 6 bases, leaving 13 bases between them. Per the germline V gene, CDR1 is MNHEY and CDR2 is SMNVEV (reference sequence). The CDR3 DNA sequence: TGTGCCAGCAGTTTATTGCCAGGGCGGATCGAGCAGTACTTC. It translates to CASSLLPGRIEQYF.

This clone has a single count. This chain uses TRBV2 with TRBJ2-5; maybe TRBD2 (6 bases). The germline V gene has CDR1 SNHLY and CDR2 FYNNEI. Trimming took 4 bases from V and 0 from J, leaving 6 bases between them. This CDR3 is built from 13 residues. CDR3 in amino acids: CASSASDQETQYF. In DNA form, the CDR3 reads TGTGCCAGCAGTGCTAGCGACCAAGAGACCCAGTACTTC.

This clone turned up a few times. V gene TRBV2 combines with J gene TRBJ2-7; the match to TRBD1 covers 7 bases. Germline assignment: CDR1 SNHLY and CDR2 FYNNEI. The CDR3 length is 15 residues. Losses at the gene ends were 5 bases for V and 2 bases for J; bases not matched to a gene: 9. CDR3 coding DNA: TGTGCCAGCAGTACGACCTGGGACAGCACCTACGAGCAGTACTTC. It translates to CASSTTWDSTYEQYF.

The chain joins TRBV7-6 to TRBJ1-6, with 10 bases matching TRBD1. Germline CDR1 is SGHVS and CDR2 is FNYEAQ. Unmatched junction bases numbered 18, after V lost 5 bases and J lost 5 bases. This CDR3 is built from 20 residues. The CDR3 sequence: CASSSGQGGAIGIDNSPLHF. DNA of the CDR3: TGTGCCAGCAGCAGCGGACAGGGGGGGGCCATTGGGATCGATAATTCACCCCTCCACTTT. The full variable domain, with the rest looked up from reference TRBV7-6 and TRBJ1-6, is GAGVSQSPRYKVTKRGQDVALRCDPISGHVSLYWYRQALGQGPEFLTYFNYEAQQDKSGLPNDRFSAERPEGSISTLTIQRTEQRDSAMYRCASSSGQGGAIGIDNSPLHFGNGTRLTVT.

The rearrangement uses TRBV25-1 and TRBJ2-7, with 8 nucleotides matching TRBD1. J lost 3 bases, V lost 6 bases, and 10 bases had no gene match. CDR3 length: 15 residues. Germline CDR1 reads MGHDK; CDR2 reads SYGVNS. CDR3 loop: CASSASFDRGYEQYF. The CDR3 nucleotides read TGTGCCAGCAGCGCCTCATTTGACAGGGGCTACGAGCAGTACTTC.

The table lists this clone with a count of one. Because the CDR3 is missing its conserved closing phenylalanine or tryptophan, this is likely a read error. CDR3 sequence (DNA): TGTGCCAGCCGGTTGGGAGGTGTCACTGAAGCTTTCCTT. Translating it yields CASRLGGVTEAFL. This chain uses TRBV27 with TRBJ1-1; D gene ambiguous. The germline V and J ends were trimmed by 8 bases and 4 bases, with 14 bases remaining between them. CDR3 length equals 13 residues. In germline, CDR1 is MNHEY, CDR2 SMNVEV (reference sequence).

This sequence joins TRBV4-2 and TRBJ1-1; a possible D gene is TRBD1 (5 bases). The CDR3 sequence is 15 residues long. V lost 1 base to trimming and J lost 7 bases, with 16 bases between them. Germline-derived CDR1 and CDR2 are LGHNA and YNFKEQ. This CDR3 is CASSQVPGWGNEAFF. The CDR3 coding sequence is TGTGCCAGCAGCCAAGTTCCGGGGTGGGGGAATGAAGCTTTCTTT.

The chain recombines TRBV11-3 with TRBJ2-7; TRBD2 is a possible D gene (6 bases). The V end lost 5 bases, the J end lost 2 bases, and 10 bases lay between the germline ends. The CDR3 spans 13 residues. CDR1 and CDR2 from the germline V gene are SGHNT and YENEEA. The CDR3 DNA sequence: TGTGCCAGCAGCCTAGCGCGTCCCTACGAGCAGTACTTC. This gives the protein CASSLARPYEQYF.

The gene calls are TRBV10-3 and TRBJ1-3; possibly TRBD1 for D (5 bases). The CDR3 extends over 14 amino acids. V was clipped by 4 bases and J by 4 bases, with 11 bases between them. Germline values: CDR1 ENHRY, CDR2 SYGVKD. The CDR3: CAISGPREGNTIYF. The CDR3 DNA follows: TGTGCCATCAGTGGTCCCAGGGAAGGAAACACCATATATTTT.

To note about this clone: An end of the junction does not agree with germline; a read error may underlie this. V gene TRBV5-4 combines with J gene TRBJ1-5; D unclear. CDR1 SGHNT and CDR2 YYREEE come from the germline V gene (reference sequence). This CDR3 spans 15 amino acids. The CDR3 DNA reads TGCGCCAGCAGCCAAATCTGGAGGTGGAATCAGCCCCAGCATTTT. This translates into CASSQIWRWNQPQHF.

In DNA form, the CDR3 reads TGTGCCAGCAGCGTTCTTCCAGGGGGCAAGACAGATACGCAGTATTTT. It is translated as CASSVLPGGKTDTQYF. This chain links TRBV9 with TRBJ2-3; 8 bases match TRBD1. With 2 bases clipped from V and 3 bases from J, the junction kept 8 bases outside the gene matches. The CDR3 extends over 16 amino acids. Germline assignment: CDR1 SGDLS and CDR2 YYNGEE.

This chain joins TRBV15 and TRBJ2-1; 11 nucleotides agree with TRBD2. The CDR3 has 19 residues. Germline CDR1 reads LNHNV; CDR2 reads YYDKDF (reference sequence). V was clipped by 2 bases and J by 6 bases; unmatched bases: 15. For the CDR3, the DNA is TGTGCCACCAGCAGACCCGATACAAGAATAGCGGGGGGGTTCAATGAGCAGTTCTTC. This translates into CATSRPDTRIAGGFNEQFF.

About this clone: Other DNA sequences in this specimen translate into the identical CDR3. The chain carries TRBV6-5 and TRBJ2-7; 8 bases match TRBD1. V trimming: 2 bases; J trimming: 2 bases; junction bases outside the gene matches: 2. This CDR3 has 14 residues. Germline CDR1 is MNHEY and CDR2 is SVGAGI. The CDR3 DNA sequence: TGTGCCAGCAGTTACGGGACAGGCCCCTACGAGCAGTACTTC. It codes for CASSYGTGPYEQYF.

V and J are TRBV7-9 and TRBJ1-2; TRBD1 aligns across 9 bases. This CDR3 is built from 15 residues. Germline CDR1 reads SEHNR; CDR2 reads FQNEAQ (reference sequence). Trimming took 5 bases from V and 6 from J; bases not matched to a gene: 10. This chain's CDR3 is CASSPWTGEFDGYTF. The DNA of the CDR3 is TGTGCCAGCAGCCCATGGACAGGGGAGTTTGATGGCTACACCTTC.

The rearrangement links TRBV4-3 to TRBJ1-1; 7 bases map to TRBD1. CDR3 length: 15 residues. CDR1 is LGHNA, CDR2 YSLEER, per germline. V dropped 0 bases and J dropped 11; count of bases not matched to a gene: 12. The CDR3 here is CASSQDAGQGVDAFF. Written as DNA, the CDR3 is TGCGCCAGCAGCCAAGATGCGGGCCAGGGGGTGGATGCTTTCTTT.

This clone has a count of ten or more. The rearrangement joins TRBV11-3 to TRBJ2-1, with 10 bases matching TRBD2. V trimming: 4 bases; J trimming: 7 bases; junction bases outside the gene matches: 13. Germline V gene data show CDR1 as SGHNT and CDR2 as YENEEA. The CDR3 has 17 amino acids. The CDR3 sequence is CASSSPILAGRINEQFF. CDR3 coding DNA: TGTGCCAGCAGCTCCCCGATACTAGCGGGAAGAATTAATGAGCAGTTCTTC.

This clone was counted a few times. Here the CDR3 DNA reads TGTGCCAGCAGCTCCCCGCCTGCTGCAGGCACTAGCACAGATACGCAGTATTTT. Its protein is CASSSPPAAGTSTDTQYF. The chain couples TRBV9 to TRBJ2-3; D is unclear. Germline values: CDR1 SGDLS, CDR2 YYNGEE. This CDR3 contains 18 residues. The V gene lost 4 bases and the J gene lost 0 bases, with 21 bases spanning the gap.

The rearrangement links TRBV6-5 to TRBJ1-3; 7 bases match TRBD1. V lost 6 bases to trimming and J lost 4 bases; unmatched junction nucleotides: 6. The CDR3 spans 14 residues. CDR1 is MNHEY and CDR2 is SVGAGI in the germline V gene. The CDR3 bases are TGTGCCAGCAGCACGACAGGGCCGGGAAACACCATATATTTT. Encoded protein: CASSTTGPGNTIYF.